These 23 T cell receptor beta chains were all obtained from the same sample, sequenced in a study of blood T cell repertoires in COVID-19. Sequencing was performed with immunoSEQ multiplex PCR; in TCRdb, only in-frame clones are kept and a portion is missing. The table lists 210,000 or so clones, approximately 80% of them singletons, with about a sixth in the top ten. The sample was peripheral blood. The source of these receptors is a woman older than 75 with active or convalescent COVID-19.

The chain links TRBV7-2 to TRBJ1-5, with 7 bases identical to TRBD1. With 3 bases clipped from V and 7 bases from J, the junction kept 6 bases outside the gene matches. The length of the CDR3 is 14 residues. The germline V gene encodes CDR1 SGHTA and CDR2 FQGNSA. This CDR3 reads CASSLGTVPQPQHF. CDR3 nucleotide sequence: TGTGCCAGCAGCTTGGGGACAGTACCACAGCCCCAGCATTTT. Full variable domain (missing parts from reference TRBV7-2 and TRBJ1-5): GAGVSQSPSNKVTEKGKDVELRCDPISGHTALYWYRQSLGQGLEFLIYFQGNSAPDKSGLPSDRFSAERTGGSVSTLTIQRTQQEDSAVYLCASSLGTVPQPQHFGDGTRLSIL.

The V call is TRBV5-1, the J call TRBJ2-2, with 10 bases aligning to TRBD2. The germline V gene encodes CDR1 SGHRS and CDR2 YFSETQ. Losses at the gene ends were 2 bases for V and 1 base for J; bases not matched to a gene: 2. The CDR3 sequence is 16 residues long. The CDR3 nucleotides read TGCGCCAGCAGCTTACCTAGCGGGGGGAACACCGGGGAGCTGTTTTTT. Its translation: CASSLPSGGNTGELFF.

The CDR3 DNA is TGCGCCAGCAGCGGGACAGGACTGTTCAACACCGGGGAGCTGTTTTTT. The encoded protein is CASSGTGLFNTGELFF. V is TRBV5-1 and J is TRBJ2-2, with 8 bases lining up with TRBD1. Germline V gives CDR1 SGHRS, CDR2 YFSETQ. The V gene end was trimmed by 4 bases and the J gene end by 2 bases; junction bases not matched to a gene: 7. The CDR3 runs to 16 residues.

A few counts support this clone. This chain links TRBV21-1 with TRBJ2-6; TRBD2 is the table's D call and was not checked against the DNA. TRBV21-1 is classified as a pseudogene. The CDR3 loop spans 14 amino acids. The CDR3 DNA sequence: TGTGCCAGCAGCAAAGTTAGCAGTGCCAACGTCCTGACTTTC. Protein sequence: CASSKVSSANVLTF.

The J gene is TRBJ2-7, the V gene TRBV11-3; 7 bases align to TRBD1. Germline lookup yields CDR1 SGHNT and CDR2 YENEEA. V gave up 2 bases and J gave up 4 bases; unmatched junction bases: 11. The CDR3 extends over 16 amino acids. The CDR3 is CASSLNLDRSNYEQYF. In DNA form, the CDR3 reads TGTGCCAGCAGCTTAAATTTGGACAGGTCGAATTACGAGCAGTACTTC. The variable domain in full, with the rest retrieved from reference TRBV11-3 and TRBJ2-7, is EAGVVQSPRYKIIEKKQPVAFWCNPISGHNTLYWYLQNLGQGPELLIRYENEEAVDDSQLPKDRFSAERLKGVDSTLKIQPAELGDSAVYLCASSLNLDRSNYEQYFGPGTRLTVT.

CDR3 protein: CASIPGLQGFPYNEQFF. Here the CDR3 DNA reads TGTGCCAGCATCCCCGGGCTCCAGGGGTTTCCCTACAATGAGCAGTTCTTC. The rearrangement uses TRBV7-3 and TRBJ2-1, with D perhaps matching TRBD1 (6 bases). Trimming left V 7 bases short and J 2 bases short, with 21 bases between. Per germline, CDR1 SGHTA and CDR2 FQGTGA. The CDR3 is 17 amino acids.

J is TRBJ2-7 and V is TRBV6-5; 7 bases fit TRBD2. This CDR3 contains 15 residues. Germline lookup yields CDR1 MNHEY and CDR2 SVGAGI. V was clipped by 4 bases and J by 0 bases; unmatched bases: 6. The CDR3 DNA is TGTGCCAGCAGTTCCCCCCGGGGGGTCTCCTACGAGCAGTACTTC. It codes for CASSSPRGVSYEQYF.

The chain links TRBV7-2 to TRBJ1-2; D may be TRBD1 (6 bases). The CDR3 loop spans 13 amino acids. Germline CDR1 reads SGHTA; CDR2 reads FQGNSA. V lost 4 bases and J 8 bases, leaving 14 bases between the germline ends. The CDR3 DNA reads as TGTGCCAGCAGCTCATCTGGGGGCGCGGGCTACACCTTC. Translated, it gives CASSSSGGAGYTF.

With regard to this clone: Mismatch with germline at one junction end may stem from a read error. J is TRBJ2-3 and V is TRBV29-1; 12 bases are shared with TRBD2. The CDR3 spans 16 residues. Germline CDR1 and CDR2: SQVTM and ANQGSEA. As DNA, the CDR3 is TGCAGCGGTGAACTAGCGGGGGGTTATTACACAGATACGCAGTATTTT. Its protein is CSGELAGGYYTDTQYF.

V and J are TRBV30 and TRBJ2-7; 8 bases line up with TRBD1. Germline CDR1 reads GTSNPN; CDR2 reads SVGIG (reference sequence). The J segment lost 6 bases and the V segment lost 5 bases, leaving 6 bases of the junction unmatched. The CDR3 has 12 amino acids. This CDR3 reads CAWDRGGGEQYF. CDR3 nucleotide sequence: TGTGCCTGGGACAGGGGTGGGGGCGAGCAGTACTTC. The variable domain in full, with the rest retrieved from reference TRBV30 and TRBJ2-7, is SQTIHQWPATLVQPVGSPLSLECTVEGTSNPNLYWYRQAAGRGLQLLFYSVGIGQISSEVPQNLSASRPQDRQFILSSKKLLLSDSGFYLCAWDRGGGEQYFGPGTRLTVT.

V is TRBV19 and J is TRBJ2-1; 9 bases align to TRBD2. This CDR3 has 15 amino acids. CDR1 is LNHDA, CDR2 SQIVND, per germline (reference sequence). Trimming at V came to 3 bases and at J to 7 bases, leaving 7 bases not matched to a gene. This CDR3 is CASSIERGAQNEQFF. As DNA, the CDR3 is TGTGCCAGTAGTATTGAGCGGGGGGCCCAAAATGAGCAGTTCTTC.

The chain uses TRBV6-7 and TRBJ1-1; D is unresolved. TRBV6-7 is an open reading frame whose function is uncertain. V was trimmed by 9 bases and J by 5 bases, leaving 19 bases between them. The CDR3 loop spans 14 amino acids. The CDR3 loop reads CARNPPGRRTEAFF. CDR3 DNA sequence: TGTGCCAGAAATCCTCCGGGTCGCCGGACTGAAGCTTTCTTT.

The chain recombines TRBV5-6 with TRBJ2-2, with 9 bases aligning to TRBD1. The germline V gene has CDR1 SGHDT and CDR2 YYEEEE. There are 17 residues in the CDR3. Unmatched junction bases numbered 8, after V lost 1 base and J lost 4 bases. CDR3 DNA sequence: TGTGCCAGCAGCTTGCCCCGGGACAGGGTCGTCACCGGGGAGCTGTTTTTT. Residues: CASSLPRDRVVTGELFF.

The chain carries TRBV5-1 and TRBJ2-5; 14 positions agree with TRBD2. This CDR3 is 14 amino acids long. Trimming cost V 7 bases and J 3 bases; bases outside gene matches: 2. Germline V gene data show CDR1 as SGHRS and CDR2 as YFSETQ. CDR3 protein: CASEGLAGEETQYF. As DNA, the CDR3 is TGCGCCAGCGAGGGACTAGCGGGAGAAGAGACCCAGTACTTC.

The table lists this clone with a count of one. The chain carries TRBV18 and TRBJ1-2; 10 bases are a match to TRBD1. The germline CDR1 and CDR2 sequences are KGHSH and LQKENI. Trimming at V came to 6 bases and at J to 5 bases, leaving 9 bases not matched to a gene. This CDR3 has 15 amino acids. The CDR3 spells CASSLSDRGRYGYTF. CDR3 sequence (DNA): TGTGCCAGCTCTCTCAGTGACAGGGGGCGATATGGCTACACCTTC. Full variable domain (missing parts from reference TRBV18 and TRBJ1-2): NAGVMQNPRHLVRRRGQEARLRCSPMKGHSHVYWYRQLPEEGLKFMVYLQKENIIDESGMPKERFSAEFPKEGPSILRIQQVVRGDSAAYFCASSLSDRGRYGYTFGSGTRLTVV.

The CDR3 region is CAWSVSSASVMGELFF. CDR3 nucleotides: TGTGCCTGGAGTGTAAGTTCGGCTAGCGTCATGGGGGAGCTGTTTTTT. The chain recombines TRBV30 with TRBJ2-2; D might be TRBD2 (6 bases). The CDR3 covers 16 residues. Trimming removed 0 bases at V and 8 bases at J, with 19 bases between. Germline V gives CDR1 GTSNPN, CDR2 SVGIG (reference sequence).

The chain combines TRBV12-3 or TRBV12-4 with TRBJ2-5; possibly TRBD2 for D (6 bases). The CDR3 loop spans 13 amino acids. V lost 2 bases, J lost 2 bases, and 6 bases lay in between. This CDR3 reads CASSLRGQETQYF. For the CDR3, the DNA is TGTGCCAGCAGTTTACGGGGGCAAGAGACCCAGTACTTC.

A few counts support this clone. The rearrangement joins TRBV28 to TRBJ2-2; D is ambiguous. This CDR3 region has 14 residues. Germline V gives CDR1 MDHEN, CDR2 SYDVKM. With 4 bases removed from V and 4 bases from J, the gap between germline ends came to 10 bases. The CDR3 DNA sequence: TGTGCCAGCAGTTACAGACAAACCACCGGGGAGCTGTTTTTT. Translation: CASSYRQTTGELFF.

In DNA form, the CDR3 reads TGTGCCAGCAGCGTAACAGCATACAATGAGCAGTTCTTC. This sequence encodes CASSVTAYNEQFF. The chain combines TRBV9 with TRBJ2-1; D remains ambiguous. Germline V gene lookup returns CDR1 SGDLS and CDR2 YYNGEE. V was cut by 1 base and J by 4 bases, with 6 bases left in between. The CDR3 covers 13 residues.

This clone was detected only a few times. This chain joins TRBV6-2 or TRBV6-3 and TRBJ1-2; D remains ambiguous. The CDR3 spans 11 residues. The germline V gene has CDR1 MNHEY and CDR2 SVGEGT. V lost 2 bases to trimming and J lost 7 bases, with 5 bases between them. CDR3 sequence (DNA): TGTGCCAGCAGTTACGAGAGTGGCTACACCTTC. Translation: CASSYESGYTF.

This clone was detected a few times. This specimen includes other DNA sequences encoding the same CDR3. J is TRBJ2-7 and V is TRBV18; D remains unclear. Germline CDR1 KGHSH, CDR2 LQKENI. V was pared by 6 bases and J by 0 bases, with 9 bases between. This CDR3 comprises 13 residues. In DNA form, the CDR3 reads TGTGCCAGCTCCCCCCCGAGCTCCTACGAGCAGTACTTC. As protein: CASSPPSSYEQYF.

This chain connects TRBV19 to TRBJ1-1; D is ambiguous. CDR1 and CDR2 (germline): LNHDA, SQIVND (reference sequence). With 11 bases removed from V and 8 bases from J, the gap between germline ends came to 15 bases. This CDR3 comprises 11 residues. The DNA of the CDR3 is TGTGCCTCTAGCGCTGGGCTGGAAGCTTTCTTT. This gives the protein CASSAGLEAFF. The whole variable domain, filled in from reference TRBV19 and TRBJ1-1, reads DGGITQSPKYLFRKEGQNVTLSCEQNLNHDAMYWYRQDPGQGLRLIYYSQIVNDFQKGDIAEGYSVSREKKESFPLTVTSAQKNPTAFYLCASSAGLEAFFGQGTRLTVV.

The V gene is TRBV10-3, the J gene TRBJ1-1, with D tentatively TRBD1 (5 bases). This CDR3 comprises 15 residues. With 2 bases removed from V and 1 base from J, the gap between germline ends came to 11 bases. Germline V lookup: CDR1 ENHRY, CDR2 SYGVKD. CDR3 protein: CAISELGGTNTEAFF. The CDR3 DNA sequence: TGTGCCATCAGTGAGCTGGGGGGGACGAACACTGAAGCTTTCTTT.